The clone carrying this T cell receptor (beta chain) was recorded only once. The antigen is not known. One end of the junction fails to match germline, which may point to a read error. This sample was taken from a study of cytomegalovirus exposure and HLA in healthy donors. Broader study findings: Cytomegalovirus association was assigned to under 200 TCR beta chains. Several of the most significant clusters appeared linked to common viral pathogens, based on a later analysis.

The germline V gene encodes CDR1 SGDLS and CDR2 YYNGEE. This CDR3 contains 14 residues. Use of 60 Vbeta and 13 Jbeta primers characterized the PCR. Assay: immunoSEQ multiplex PCR; the TCRdb copy retains only in-frame clones and omits some. The sample carries around 100,000 clones, about 74% recorded once. The sample was PBMCs. V usage is TRBV9 and J usage is TRBJ2-6; D might be TRBD1 (5 bases). The clonotype was recovered from a male donor in good health and CMV-seropositive. The DNA of the CDR3 is TGTGCCAGCAGCTTGGGGAATGGGGCCAACGGCCTGACTTTC. Residues: CASSLGNGANGLTF.